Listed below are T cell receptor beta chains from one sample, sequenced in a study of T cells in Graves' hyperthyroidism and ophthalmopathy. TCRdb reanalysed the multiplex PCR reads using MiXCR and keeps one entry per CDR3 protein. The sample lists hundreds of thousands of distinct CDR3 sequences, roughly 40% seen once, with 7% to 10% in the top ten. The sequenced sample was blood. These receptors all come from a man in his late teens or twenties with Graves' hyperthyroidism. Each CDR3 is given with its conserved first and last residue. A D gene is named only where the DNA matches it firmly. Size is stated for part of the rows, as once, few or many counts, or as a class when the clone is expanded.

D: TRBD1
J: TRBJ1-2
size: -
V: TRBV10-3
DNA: TGTGCCATCAGTGTGACAGGGCAAGGCTATGGCTACACCTTC
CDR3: CAISVTGQGYGYTF

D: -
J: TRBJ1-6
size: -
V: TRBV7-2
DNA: TGTGCCTGCACCTTGGGAGACAGGAATAATTCACCCCTCCACTTT
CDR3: CACTLGDRNNSPLHF

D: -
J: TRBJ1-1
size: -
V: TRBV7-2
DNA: TGTGCCAGCAGCCCCAGTGGACGGATGAACACTGAAGCTTTCTTT
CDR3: CASSPSGRMNTEAFF

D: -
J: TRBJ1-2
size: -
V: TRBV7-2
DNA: TGTGCCAGCAGCCGGGGGGGGGGCTATGGCTACACCTTC
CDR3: CASSRGGGYGYTF

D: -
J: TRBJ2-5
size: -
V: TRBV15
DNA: TGTGCCACCAGCGGGGAGGATCCATACCAAGAGACCCAGTACTTC
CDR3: CATSGEDPYQETQYF

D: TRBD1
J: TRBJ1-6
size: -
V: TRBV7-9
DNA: TGTGCCAGCAGCCCCGGACAGGGTCATGTGGATTCACCCCTCCACTTT
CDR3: CASSPGQGHVDSPLHF

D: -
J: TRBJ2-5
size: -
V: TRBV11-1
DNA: TGTGCCACTTCAGACAAGACAAACGAAGAGACCCAGTACTTC
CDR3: CATSDKTNEETQYF

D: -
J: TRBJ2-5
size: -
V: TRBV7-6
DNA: TGTGCCAGCAGCCCCGACAGGACCACCGGGGAGACCCAGTACTTC
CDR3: CASSPDRTTGETQYF

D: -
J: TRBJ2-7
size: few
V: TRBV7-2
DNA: TGTGCCAGCAGCTCGGAGGAGCAGGGTCTCAGCGAGCAGTACTTC
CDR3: CASSSEEQGLSEQYF

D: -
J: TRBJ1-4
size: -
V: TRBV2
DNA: TGCGCCAGCAGCTTGGAGGTCCCCGGGACGGGTAATGAAAAACTGTTTTTT
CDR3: CASSLEVPGTGNEKLFF

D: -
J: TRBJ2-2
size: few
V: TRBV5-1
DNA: TGCGCCAGCAGCTTGCAGGCGACAGGGAACACCGGGGAGCTGTTTTTT
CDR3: CASSLQATGNTGELFF

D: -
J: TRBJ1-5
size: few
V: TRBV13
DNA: TGTGCCAGCAGCTTAGGGAAGGGAGCCAATCAGCCCCAGCATTTT
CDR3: CASSLGKGANQPQHF

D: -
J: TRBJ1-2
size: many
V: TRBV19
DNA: TGTGCCAGTCGATGGGCAGCGGATGGCTACACCTTC
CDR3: CASRWAADGYTF

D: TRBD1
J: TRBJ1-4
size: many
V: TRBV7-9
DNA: TGTGCCAGCAGCCGACAGGGGTACGAAAAACTGTTTTTT
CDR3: CASSRQGYEKLFF

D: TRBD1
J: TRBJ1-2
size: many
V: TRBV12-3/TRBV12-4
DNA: TGTGCCAGCAGCACGACAGGGGGCGCGACCTATGGCTACACCTTC
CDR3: CASSTTGGATYGYTF

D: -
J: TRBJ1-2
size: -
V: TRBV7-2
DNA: TGTGCCAGCAGACTCGGGCGGGATGGCTACACCTTC
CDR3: CASRLGRDGYTF

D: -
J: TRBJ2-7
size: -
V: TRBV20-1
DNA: TGCAGTGCTAGAGATCTACAGGGAGCGAAGGTTTATCTCCACGAGCAGTACTTC
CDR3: CSARDLQGAKVYLHEQYF

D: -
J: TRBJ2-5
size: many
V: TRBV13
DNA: TGTGCCAGCAGCTCCCGGGGCGGTCAAGAGACCCAGTACTTC
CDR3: CASSSRGGQETQYF

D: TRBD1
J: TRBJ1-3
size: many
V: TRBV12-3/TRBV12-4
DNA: TGTGCCAGCAAGCTGACAGGGAGCTCTGGAAACACCATATATTTT
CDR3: CASKLTGSSGNTIYF

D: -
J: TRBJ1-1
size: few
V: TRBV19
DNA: TGTGCCAGTAGTACGCCCCGTGGGGCATCGAACACTGAAGCTTTCTTT
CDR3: CASSTPRGASNTEAFF

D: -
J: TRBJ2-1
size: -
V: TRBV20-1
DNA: TGCAGTGCGACGGCGGGACGCAATGAGCAGTTCTTC
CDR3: CSATAGRNEQFF

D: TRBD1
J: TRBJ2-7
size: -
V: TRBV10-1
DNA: TGCGCCAGCAGATCCGGGACAGGAGGGAAGCAGTACTTC
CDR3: CASRSGTGGKQYF

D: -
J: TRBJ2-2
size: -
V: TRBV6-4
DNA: TGTGCCAGCAGTGACGAGGGTTGGACCGGGGAGCTGTTTTTT
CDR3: CASSDEGWTGELFF

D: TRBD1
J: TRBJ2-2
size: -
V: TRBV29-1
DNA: TGCAGCGTTCGAACAGGGGGCTTAGACACCGGGGAGCTGTTTTTT
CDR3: CSVRTGGLDTGELFF